A selection of T cell receptor beta chains follows, all from one sample in a study of shared clonotypes between healthy human individuals. Measured with immunoSEQ multiplex PCR; TCRdb has only the in-frame clones, and not every one. The table lists 2,500,000 or so clones, approximately 94% of them singletons. Sequences were obtained from naive CD4+ T cells from PBMCs. The source of these receptors is a man in his late teens or twenties in good health. Some clones in this sample may be carry-over from other donors' samples. The CDR3 runs from the conserved cysteine through the conserved F or W. Each record gives: D gene, V gene, J gene, clone size, CDR3 length, CDR3 protein, CDR3 DNA. D genes are given only for firm matches. Expanded clones get a size class; other rows say once, few or many, or leave the size out.

D gene: NA
V gene: TRBV19
J gene: TRBJ2-1
clone size: NA
CDR3 length: 15
CDR3 protein: CASSPRLSSYNEQFF
CDR3 DNA: TGTGCCAGTAGTCCGCGACTCAGCTCCTACAATGAGCAGTTCTTC

D gene: NA
V gene: TRBV27
J gene: TRBJ2-7
clone size: NA
CDR3 length: 17
CDR3 protein: CASSLTPSQGGSYEQYF
CDR3 DNA: TGTGCCAGCAGTTTAACCCCATCGCAGGGGGGGTCCTACGAGCAGTACTTC

D gene: TRBD2
V gene: TRBV6-4
J gene: TRBJ2-1
clone size: NA
CDR3 length: 15
CDR3 protein: CASSPLAGGPNEQFF
CDR3 DNA: TGTGCCAGCAGCCCCCTAGCGGGAGGGCCGAATGAGCAGTTCTTC

D gene: TRBD1
V gene: TRBV5-5
J gene: TRBJ1-3
clone size: NA
CDR3 length: 16
CDR3 protein: CASSYTGGASGNTIYF
CDR3 DNA: TGTGCCAGCAGTTATACAGGGGGCGCCTCCGGAAACACCATATATTTT

D gene: NA
V gene: TRBV11-2
J gene: TRBJ2-3
clone size: NA
CDR3 length: 12
CDR3 protein: CASSLDPDTQYF
CDR3 DNA: TGTGCCAGCAGCTTAGACCCAGATACGCAGTATTTT

D gene: NA
V gene: TRBV29-1
J gene: TRBJ1-2
clone size: few
CDR3 length: 12
CDR3 protein: CSVGKESYGYTF
CDR3 DNA: TGCAGCGTTGGTAAGGAAAGCTATGGCTACACCTTC

D gene: TRBD2
V gene: TRBV19
J gene: TRBJ2-5
clone size: NA
CDR3 length: 16
CDR3 protein: CASRLTGGLRNESQYF
CDR3 DNA: TGTGCCAGTAGATTAACGGGGGGGCTCAGGAATGAGTCCCAGTACTTC

D gene: TRBD1
V gene: TRBV19
J gene: TRBJ2-3
clone size: NA
CDR3 length: 13
CDR3 protein: CATTGQNTDTQYF
CDR3 DNA: TGTGCCACCACGGGACAGAACACAGATACGCAGTATTTT

D gene: TRBD1
V gene: TRBV9
J gene: TRBJ1-2
clone size: NA
CDR3 length: 15
CDR3 protein: CASSTAQGAIYGYTF
CDR3 DNA: TGTGCCAGCAGCACAGCACAGGGGGCTATCTATGGCTACACCTTC

D gene: NA
V gene: TRBV30
J gene: TRBJ1-2
clone size: NA
CDR3 length: 12
CDR3 protein: CAWRGLNYGYTF
CDR3 DNA: TGTGCCTGGAGGGGGCTAAACTATGGCTACACCTTC

D gene: NA
V gene: TRBV7-2
J gene: TRBJ2-7
clone size: once
CDR3 length: 13
CDR3 protein: CASNLPNTYEQYF
CDR3 DNA: TGTGCCAGCAACCTCCCAAACACTTACGAGCAGTACTTC

D gene: NA
V gene: TRBV5-1
J gene: TRBJ2-5
clone size: NA
CDR3 length: 16
CDR3 protein: CASSWIPGDLGETQYF
CDR3 DNA: TGCGCCAGCAGCTGGATACCCGGGGACTTGGGGGAGACCCAGTACTTC

D gene: TRBD1
V gene: TRBV6-1
J gene: TRBJ1-2
clone size: NA
CDR3 length: 14
CDR3 protein: CASSEAVQGGGYTF
CDR3 DNA: TGTGCCAGCAGTGAAGCGGTACAGGGGGGAGGCTACACCTTC

D gene: TRBD1
V gene: TRBV2
J gene: TRBJ2-2
clone size: few
CDR3 length: 15
CDR3 protein: CASSWDRTNTGELFF
CDR3 DNA: TGTGCCAGCAGTTGGGACAGGACTAACACCGGGGAGCTGTTTTTT

D gene: NA
V gene: TRBV7-2
J gene: TRBJ2-7
clone size: NA
CDR3 length: 12
CDR3 protein: CASSLGRYEQYF
CDR3 DNA: TGTGCCAGCAGCTTAGGGCGTTACGAGCAGTACTTC

D gene: NA
V gene: TRBV18
J gene: TRBJ2-7
clone size: NA
CDR3 length: 15
CDR3 protein: CASSLNELHVSEQYF
CDR3 DNA: TGTGCCAGCTCACTGAACGAATTGCACGTTTCCGAGCAGTACTTC

D gene: NA
V gene: TRBV18
J gene: TRBJ2-1
clone size: NA
CDR3 length: 15
CDR3 protein: CASSVTGFSYNEQFF
CDR3 DNA: TGTGCCAGCTCAGTCACAGGTTTTTCCTACAATGAGCAGTTCTTC